What follows are 5 T cell receptor beta chains derived from one specimen sequenced in a study of cytomegalovirus exposure and HLA in healthy donors. Researchers ran the PCR with 60 Vbeta and 13 Jbeta primers. Assay used: immunoSEQ multiplex PCR; TCRdb lists only in-frame clones, some missing. The table has around 140,000 clones, approximately 80% seen once. Sequenced sample: PBMCs. These receptors came from a male donor in good health and CMV-seronegative.

The V call is TRBV11-3, the J call TRBJ2-5, with D perhaps matching TRBD1 (6 bases). V gave up 5 bases and J gave up 3 bases, with 19 bases separating them. The length of the CDR3 is 16 residues. CDR1 and CDR2 from the germline V gene are SGHNT and YENEEA. CDR3 amino acids: CASSAGVGATKETQYF. The CDR3 DNA sequence: TGTGCCAGCAGCGCAGGGGTAGGAGCGACCAAAGAGACCCAGTACTTC.

J is TRBJ1-5 and V is TRBV4-2; D perhaps matches TRBD1 (5 bases). Germline CDR1 is LGHNA and CDR2 is YNFKEQ. Trimming removed 0 bases at V and 5 bases at J, with 14 bases between. The CDR3 sequence is 16 residues long. The CDR3: CASSQDLQGGDQPQHF. The CDR3 DNA follows: TGTGCCAGCAGCCAAGATCTCCAGGGTGGGGATCAGCCCCAGCATTTT.

This sequence joins TRBV30 and TRBJ2-1; no firm D call. This CDR3 region has 11 residues. Trimming took 0 bases from V and 6 from J, leaving 3 bases between them. CDR1 is GTSNPN and CDR2 is SVGIG in the germline V gene (reference sequence). The CDR3 nucleotides are TGTGCCTGGAGTGTCTCCAATGAGCAGTTCTTC. Its translation is CAWSVSNEQFF.

V is TRBV29-1 and J is TRBJ1-2; 7 nucleotides agree with TRBD1. This CDR3 has 12 amino acids. Per germline, CDR1 SQVTM and CDR2 ANQGSEA. V lost 4 bases to trimming and J lost 4 bases; unmatched junction nucleotides: 3. CDR3: CSVGGQSYGYTF. The DNA of the CDR3 is TGCAGCGTTGGGGGACAGAGCTATGGCTACACCTTC.

The V call is TRBV27, the J call TRBJ2-7; D not resolved. V was cut by 3 bases and J by 3 bases, with 6 bases left in between. This CDR3 has 12 residues. The germline V gene has CDR1 MNHEY and CDR2 SMNVEV (reference sequence). The CDR3 reads CASSFNGYEQYF. The CDR3 DNA sequence: TGTGCCAGCAGTTTTAACGGCTACGAGCAGTACTTC.